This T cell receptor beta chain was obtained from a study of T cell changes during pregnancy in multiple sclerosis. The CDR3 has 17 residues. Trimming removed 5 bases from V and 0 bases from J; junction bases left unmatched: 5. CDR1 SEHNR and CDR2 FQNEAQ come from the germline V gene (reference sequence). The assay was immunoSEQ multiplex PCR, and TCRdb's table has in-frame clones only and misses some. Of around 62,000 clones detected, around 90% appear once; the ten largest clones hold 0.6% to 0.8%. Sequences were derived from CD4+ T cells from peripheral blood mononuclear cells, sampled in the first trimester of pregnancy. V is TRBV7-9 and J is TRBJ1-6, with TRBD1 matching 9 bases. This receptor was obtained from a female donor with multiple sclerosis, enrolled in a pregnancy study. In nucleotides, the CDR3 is TGTGCCAGCAGCGTCGGACAGGGGAGCTCCTATAATTCACCCCTCCACTTT. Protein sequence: CASSVGQGSSYNSPLHF.